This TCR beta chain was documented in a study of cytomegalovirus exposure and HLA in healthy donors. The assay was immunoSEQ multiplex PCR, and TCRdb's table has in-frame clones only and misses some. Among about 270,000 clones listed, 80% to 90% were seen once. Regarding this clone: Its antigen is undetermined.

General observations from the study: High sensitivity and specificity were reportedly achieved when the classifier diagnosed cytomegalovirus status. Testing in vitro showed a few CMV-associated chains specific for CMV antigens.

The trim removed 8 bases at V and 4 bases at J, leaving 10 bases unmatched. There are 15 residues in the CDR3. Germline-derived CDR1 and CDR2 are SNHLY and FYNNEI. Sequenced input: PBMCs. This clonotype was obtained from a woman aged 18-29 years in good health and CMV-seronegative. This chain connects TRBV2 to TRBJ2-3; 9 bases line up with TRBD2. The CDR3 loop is CASLGLAGAPDTQYF. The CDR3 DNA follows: TGTGCCAGCCTAGGCTTAGCGGGAGCGCCAGATACGCAGTATTTT.